This is a list of T cell receptor beta chains from one sample in a study of T cell responses to AZD1222 COVID-19 vaccine. Measured with immunoSEQ multiplex PCR; TCRdb has only the in-frame clones, and not every one. The sample consists of about 190,000 clones, roughly 91% of them appearing once. The sample was peripheral blood, taken on day 0 of AZD1222 vaccination. Receptors were obtained from an adult in good health. Both conserved end residues are part of each CDR3. Each record gives: V gene, D gene, J gene, clone size, CDR3 DNA, CDR3 protein. D genes are given only for firm matches. Size tells how often a clone was seen (once, few, many) or the class of an expanded clone, and some rows leave it out.

TRBV10-3	NA	TRBJ1-6	NA	TGTGCCATCAGTGACGGCGGCGGGGGAGGCTCACCCCTCCACTTT	CAISDGGGGGSPLHF
TRBV4-3	TRBD1	TRBJ1-1	NA	TGCGCCAGCAGCCTGACAGGGAGGACTGAAGCTTTCTTT	CASSLTGRTEAFF
TRBV11-2	NA	TRBJ2-7	once	TGTGCCAGCAGCTTAGTTGGGACAAACTCCTACGAGCAGTACTTC	CASSLVGTNSYEQYF
TRBV6-6	TRBD2	TRBJ2-3	NA	TGTGCCAGCAGCTTTCTAGCGGGGGGTGGGGATACGCAGTATTTT	CASSFLAGGGDTQYF
TRBV3-1/TRBV3-2	TRBD2	TRBJ2-1	NA	TGTGCCAGCAGCCCTTCGGCTAGCGGGAGGGCCAATGAGCAGTTCTTC	CASSPSASGRANEQFF
TRBV9	TRBD1	TRBJ2-1	NA	TGTGCCAGCAGCGTGGGGACAGGGACCTACAATGAGCAGTTCTTC	CASSVGTGTYNEQFF
TRBV11-3	TRBD2	TRBJ2-7	NA	TGTGCCAGCAGCCGGTCGGGGGGTTCTTCCTACGAGCAGTACTTC	CASSRSGGSSYEQYF
TRBV2	NA	TRBJ2-7	NA	TGTGCCAGCAGTGGCCAGCTTTACGAGCAGTACTTC	CASSGQLYEQYF
TRBV28	NA	TRBJ2-5	NA	TGTGCCAGCAGTCAGGGGGGTGCCGGACAAGAGACCCAGTACTTC	CASSQGGAGQETQYF
TRBV19	TRBD2	TRBJ2-1	NA	TGTGCCAGTAGTTCACGGACTAGCGGGTTGGCAGGGGAGCAGTTCTTC	CASSSRTSGLAGEQFF
TRBV6-2/TRBV6-3	NA	TRBJ2-5	NA	TGTGCCAGCAGTGACCCTATGCAAGAGACCCAGTACTTC	CASSDPMQETQYF
TRBV5-1	NA	TRBJ2-2	NA	TGCGCCAGCAGCCCGGCTGGGGGGACCGGGGAGCTGTTTTTT	CASSPAGGTGELFF
TRBV5-1	TRBD2	TRBJ2-7	NA	TGCGCCAGCAGCTTGGGGACTAGCGGGGGCTTCTCCTACGAGCAGTACTTC	CASSLGTSGGFSYEQYF
TRBV24-1	NA	TRBJ1-2	NA	TGTGCCACCATGGGTCCTAACTATGGCTACACCTTC	CATMGPNYGYTF
TRBV15	NA	TRBJ1-1	NA	TGTGCCACCAGCAGAGATCCGGGGGCTCCAACTGAAGCTTTCTTT	CATSRDPGAPTEAFF
TRBV6-5	NA	TRBJ2-7	NA	TGTGCCAGCACGGGCTTCTCCTACGAGCAGTACTTC	CASTGFSYEQYF
TRBV24-1	NA	TRBJ2-1	NA	TGTGCCACCAGTGATTTGGGCTCTTACAATGAGCAGTTCTTC	CATSDLGSYNEQFF
TRBV3-1/TRBV3-2	NA	TRBJ2-2	NA	TGTGCCAGCAGCCAAGGTGAACAGGGTGCCGGGGAGCTGTTTTTT	CASSQGEQGAGELFF
TRBV7-3	NA	TRBJ2-3	NA	TGTGCCAGCAGCTTAATGCTAGCAGACACAGATACGCAGTATTTT	CASSLMLADTDTQYF
TRBV2	NA	TRBJ1-2	few	TGTGCCAGCATAGGCGGGGATAACTATGGCTACACCTTC	CASIGGDNYGYTF
TRBV18	NA	TRBJ1-2	once	TGTGCCAGCTCTCTCGACGGCGCAGGGATTGGATATGGCTACACCTTC	CASSLDGAGIGYGYTF
TRBV4-3	TRBD2	TRBJ2-5	NA	TGCGCCAGCAGCCAAGCACCCACTAGCGGGGGAGAGACCCAGTACTTC	CASSQAPTSGGETQYF
TRBV3-1/TRBV3-2	TRBD2	TRBJ2-1	NA	TGTGCCAGCAGCCCCTCGAGACTAGCGGGGGGACCCTACAATGAGCAGTTCTTC	CASSPSRLAGGPYNEQFF
TRBV5-8	NA	TRBJ1-1	NA	TGTGCCAGCAGCTTGGCGGGACAGAACACTGAAGCTTTCTTT	CASSLAGQNTEAFF
TRBV19	NA	TRBJ2-1	NA	TGTGCCAGTAGTTTAAGGACGGACGGTTACAATGAGCAGTTCTTC	CASSLRTDGYNEQFF
TRBV7-2	NA	TRBJ1-1	NA	TGTGCCAGCAGACTTATCGGGAGCACTGAAGCTTTCTTT	CASRLIGSTEAFF
TRBV5-1	NA	TRBJ2-6	NA	TGCGCCAGCAGCTTGGTTCGGCGCTCTGGGGCCAACGTCCTGACTTTC	CASSLVRRSGANVLTF
TRBV27	TRBD2	TRBJ2-7	NA	TGTGCCAGCAGCCCTCGGACTAGCGGGAGTTACGAGCAGTACTTC	CASSPRTSGSYEQYF
TRBV29-1	TRBD1	TRBJ2-7	NA	TGCAGCGTTGGACAGGGATCGAAATCCGAGCAGTACTTC	CSVGQGSKSEQYF
TRBV4-1	TRBD1	TRBJ2-7	NA	TGCGCCAGCAGCCTATTACCCCCGACTATGACCGGGACAGGGAGCTCCTACGAGCAGTACTTC	CASSLLPPTMTGTGSSYEQYF
TRBV5-1	NA	TRBJ1-2	NA	TGCGCCAGCAGCTTGGGGACGGACAGCGTCTATGGCTACACCTTC	CASSLGTDSVYGYTF
TRBV24-1	NA	TRBJ2-3	NA	TGTGCCACCAGTGACTACGGTGATAGCACAGATACGCAGTATTTT	CATSDYGDSTDTQYF
TRBV20-1	NA	TRBJ1-6	few	TGCAGTGCTTCACAGGGTGAGAGACTCCACTTT	CSASQGERLHF